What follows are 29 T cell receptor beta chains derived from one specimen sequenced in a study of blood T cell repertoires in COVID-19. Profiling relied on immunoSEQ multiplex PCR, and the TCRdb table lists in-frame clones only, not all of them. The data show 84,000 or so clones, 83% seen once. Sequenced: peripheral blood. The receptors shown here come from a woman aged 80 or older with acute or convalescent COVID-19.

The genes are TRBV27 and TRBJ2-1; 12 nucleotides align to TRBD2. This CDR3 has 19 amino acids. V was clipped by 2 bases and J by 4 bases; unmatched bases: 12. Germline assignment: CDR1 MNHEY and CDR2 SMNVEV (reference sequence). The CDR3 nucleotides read TGTGCCAGCAGTTTAGCAGGGGGGCCTAGCGGGAGGGTTTACAATGAGCAGTTCTTC. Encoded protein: CASSLAGGPSGRVYNEQFF.

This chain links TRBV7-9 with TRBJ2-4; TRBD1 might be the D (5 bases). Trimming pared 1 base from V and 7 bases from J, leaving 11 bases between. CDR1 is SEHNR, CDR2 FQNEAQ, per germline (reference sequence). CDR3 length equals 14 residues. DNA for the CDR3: TGTGCCAGCAGCTTAGGAGCAGGGTTGAACATTCAGTACTTC. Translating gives CASSLGAGLNIQYF.

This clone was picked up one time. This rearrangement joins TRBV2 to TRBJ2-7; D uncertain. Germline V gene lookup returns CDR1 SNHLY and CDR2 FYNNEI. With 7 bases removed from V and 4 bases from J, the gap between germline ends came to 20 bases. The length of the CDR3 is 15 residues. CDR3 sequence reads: CASTKGGTLSYEQYF. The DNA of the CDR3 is TGTGCCAGCACAAAAGGCGGTACCCTTTCGTACGAGCAGTACTTC. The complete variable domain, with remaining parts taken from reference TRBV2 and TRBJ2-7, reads EPEVTQTPSHQVTQMGQEVILRCVPISNHLYFYWYRQILGQKVEFLVSFYNNEISEKSEIFDDQFSVERPDGSNFTLKIRSTKLEDSAMYFCASTKGGTLSYEQYFGPGTRLTVT.

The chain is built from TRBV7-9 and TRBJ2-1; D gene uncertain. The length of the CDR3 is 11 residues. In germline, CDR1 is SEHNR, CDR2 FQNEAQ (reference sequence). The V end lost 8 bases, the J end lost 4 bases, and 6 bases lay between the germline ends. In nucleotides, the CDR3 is TGTGCCAGCGTCTCTTACAATGAGCAGTTCTTC. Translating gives CASVSYNEQFF.

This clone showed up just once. The CDR3 protein is CASSGQNYGYTF. The CDR3 DNA is TGTGCCAGCAGCGGACAGAACTATGGCTACACCTTC. This chain joins TRBV2 and TRBJ1-2; D is perhaps TRBD1 (6 bases). The CDR3 covers 12 residues. V was cut by 6 bases and J by 2 bases, with 7 bases left in between. Per the germline V gene, CDR1 is SNHLY and CDR2 is FYNNEI.

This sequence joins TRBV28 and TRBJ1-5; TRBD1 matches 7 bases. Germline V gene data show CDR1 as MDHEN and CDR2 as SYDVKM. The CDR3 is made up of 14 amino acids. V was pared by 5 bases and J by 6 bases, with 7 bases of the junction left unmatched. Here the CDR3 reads CASSVTGWSQPQHF. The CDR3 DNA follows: TGTGCCAGCAGTGTGACAGGGTGGAGTCAGCCCCAGCATTTT.

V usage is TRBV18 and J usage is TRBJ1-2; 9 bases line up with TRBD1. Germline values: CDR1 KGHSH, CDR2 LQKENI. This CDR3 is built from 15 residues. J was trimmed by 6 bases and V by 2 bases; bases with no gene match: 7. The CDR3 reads CASSPRGTGLNGYTF. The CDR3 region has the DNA TGTGCCAGCTCACCAAGAGGGACAGGGTTGAATGGCTACACCTTC. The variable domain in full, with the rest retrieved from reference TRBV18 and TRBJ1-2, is NAGVMQNPRHLVRRRGQEARLRCSPMKGHSHVYWYRQLPEEGLKFMVYLQKENIIDESGMPKERFSAEFPKEGPSILRIQQVVRGDSAAYFCASSPRGTGLNGYTFGSGTRLTVV.

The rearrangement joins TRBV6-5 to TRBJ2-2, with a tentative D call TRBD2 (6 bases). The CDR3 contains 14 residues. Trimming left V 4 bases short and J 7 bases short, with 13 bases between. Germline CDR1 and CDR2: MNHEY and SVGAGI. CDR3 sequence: CASSSMGGDGELFF. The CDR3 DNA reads TGTGCCAGCAGTTCTATGGGGGGAGACGGGGAGCTGTTTTTT.

The CDR3 sequence: CASSQDTGFSSYNEQFF. CDR3 in DNA: TGCGCCAGCAGCCAAGATACGGGTTTTAGCTCCTACAATGAGCAGTTCTTC. The V and J genes are TRBV4-1 and TRBJ2-1; D not certain. Germline lookup yields CDR1 MGHRA and CDR2 YSYEKL. The CDR3 has 17 residues. Trimming removed 0 bases at V and 0 bases at J, with 12 bases between.

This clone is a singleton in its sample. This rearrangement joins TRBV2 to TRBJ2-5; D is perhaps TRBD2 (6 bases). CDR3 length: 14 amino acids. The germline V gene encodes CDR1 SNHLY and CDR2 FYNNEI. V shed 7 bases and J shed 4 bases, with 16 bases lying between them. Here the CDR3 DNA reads TGTGCCAGCATTCCGGAGGAGGGAGTAGAGACCCAGTACTTC. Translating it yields CASIPEEGVETQYF.

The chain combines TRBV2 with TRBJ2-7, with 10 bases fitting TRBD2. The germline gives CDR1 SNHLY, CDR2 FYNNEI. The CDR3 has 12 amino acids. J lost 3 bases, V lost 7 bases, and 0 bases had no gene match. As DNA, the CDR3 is TGTGCCAGCACTAGCGGGAGCTACGAGCAGTACTTC. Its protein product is CASTSGSYEQYF.

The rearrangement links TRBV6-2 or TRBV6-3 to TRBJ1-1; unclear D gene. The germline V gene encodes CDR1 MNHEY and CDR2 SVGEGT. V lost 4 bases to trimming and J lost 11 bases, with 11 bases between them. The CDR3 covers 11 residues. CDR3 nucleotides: TGTGCCAGCAGTTTCTCAGAGTTGGCTTTCTTT. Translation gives CASSFSELAFF.

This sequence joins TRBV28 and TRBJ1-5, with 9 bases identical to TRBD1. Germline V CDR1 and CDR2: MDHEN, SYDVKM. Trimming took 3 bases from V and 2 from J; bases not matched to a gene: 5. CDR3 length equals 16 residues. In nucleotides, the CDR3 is TGTGCCAGCAGTTTGGGACAGGGAAATGGCAATCAGCCCCAGCATTTT. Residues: CASSLGQGNGNQPQHF. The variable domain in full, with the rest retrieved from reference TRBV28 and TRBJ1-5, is DVKVTQSSRYLVKRTGEKVFLECVQDMDHENMFWYRQDPGLGLRLIYFSYDVKMKEKGDIPEGYSVSREKKERFSLILESASTNQTSMYLCASSLGQGNGNQPQHFGDGTRLSIL.

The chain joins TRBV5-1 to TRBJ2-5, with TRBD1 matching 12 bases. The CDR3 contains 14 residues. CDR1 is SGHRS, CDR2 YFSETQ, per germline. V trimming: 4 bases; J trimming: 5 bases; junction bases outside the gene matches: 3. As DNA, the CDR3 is TGCGCCAGCAGCCTGGGACAGGGGGCGGAGACCCAGTACTTC. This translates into CASSLGQGAETQYF. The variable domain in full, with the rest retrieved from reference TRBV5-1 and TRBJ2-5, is KAGVTQTPRYLIKTRGQQVTLSCSPISGHRSVSWYQQTPGQGLQFLFEYFSETQRNKGNFPGRFSGRQFSNSRSEMNVSTLELGDSALYLCASSLGQGAETQYFGPGTRLLVL.

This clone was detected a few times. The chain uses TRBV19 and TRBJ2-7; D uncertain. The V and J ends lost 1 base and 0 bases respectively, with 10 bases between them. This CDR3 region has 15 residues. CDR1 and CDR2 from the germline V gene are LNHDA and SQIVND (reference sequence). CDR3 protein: CASSIAPESSYEQYF. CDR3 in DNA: TGTGCCAGTAGTATAGCCCCGGAGAGCTCCTACGAGCAGTACTTC.

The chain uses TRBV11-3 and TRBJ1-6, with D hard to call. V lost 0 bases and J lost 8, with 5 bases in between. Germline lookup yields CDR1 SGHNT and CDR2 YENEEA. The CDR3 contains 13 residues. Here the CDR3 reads CASSLDRDSPLHF. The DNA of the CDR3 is TGTGCCAGCAGCTTAGACCGCGATTCACCCCTCCACTTT. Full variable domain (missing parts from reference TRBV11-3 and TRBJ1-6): EAGVVQSPRYKIIEKKQPVAFWCNPISGHNTLYWYLQNLGQGPELLIRYENEEAVDDSQLPKDRFSAERLKGVDSTLKIQPAELGDSAVYLCASSLDRDSPLHFGNGTRLTVT.

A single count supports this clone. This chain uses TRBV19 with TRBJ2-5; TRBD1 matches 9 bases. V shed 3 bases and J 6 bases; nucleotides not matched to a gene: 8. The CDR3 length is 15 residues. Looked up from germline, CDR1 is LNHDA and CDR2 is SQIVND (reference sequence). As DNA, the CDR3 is TGTGCCAGTAGTATCCGACAGGGGGTTGAACAGACCCAGTACTTC. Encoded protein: CASSIRQGVEQTQYF. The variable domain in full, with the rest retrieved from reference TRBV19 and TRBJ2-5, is DGGITQSPKYLFRKEGQNVTLSCEQNLNHDAMYWYRQDPGQGLRLIYYSQIVNDFQKGDIAEGYSVSREKKESFPLTVTSAQKNPTAFYLCASSIRQGVEQTQYFGPGTRLLVL.

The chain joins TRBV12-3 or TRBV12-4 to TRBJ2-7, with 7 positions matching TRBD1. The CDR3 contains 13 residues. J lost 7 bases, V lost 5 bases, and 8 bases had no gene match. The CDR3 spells CASSVRGIDEQYF. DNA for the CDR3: TGTGCCAGCAGTGTCAGGGGGATTGATGAGCAGTACTTC.

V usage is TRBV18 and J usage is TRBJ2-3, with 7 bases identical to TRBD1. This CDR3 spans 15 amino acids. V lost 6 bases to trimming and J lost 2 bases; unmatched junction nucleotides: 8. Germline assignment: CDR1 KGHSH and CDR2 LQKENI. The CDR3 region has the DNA TGTGCCAGCTCCCTTAACAGGGGCTACACAGATACGCAGTATTTT. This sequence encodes CASSLNRGYTDTQYF.

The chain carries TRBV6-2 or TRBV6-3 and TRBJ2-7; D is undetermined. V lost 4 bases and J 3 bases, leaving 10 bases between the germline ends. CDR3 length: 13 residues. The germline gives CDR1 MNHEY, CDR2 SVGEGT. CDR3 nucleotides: TGTGCCAGCAGTTTCCCTCCCCTCTACGAGCAGTACTTC. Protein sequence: CASSFPPLYEQYF.

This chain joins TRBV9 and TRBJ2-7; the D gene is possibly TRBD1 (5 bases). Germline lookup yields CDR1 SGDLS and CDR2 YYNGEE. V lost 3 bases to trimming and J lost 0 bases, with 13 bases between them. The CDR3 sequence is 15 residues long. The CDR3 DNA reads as TGTGCCAGCAGCGCTTCACAGGAGAGCTCCTACGAGCAGTACTTC. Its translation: CASSASQESSYEQYF. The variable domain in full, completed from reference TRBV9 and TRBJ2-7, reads DSGVTQTPKHLITATGQRVTLRCSPRSGDLSVYWYQQSLDQGLQFLIQYYNGEERAKGNILERFSAQQFPDLHSELNLSSLELGDSALYFCASSASQESSYEQYFGPGTRLTVT.

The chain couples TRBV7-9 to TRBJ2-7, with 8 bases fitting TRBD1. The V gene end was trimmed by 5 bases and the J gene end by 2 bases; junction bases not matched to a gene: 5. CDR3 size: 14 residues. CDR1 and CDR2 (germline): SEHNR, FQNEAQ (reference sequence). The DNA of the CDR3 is TGTGCCAGCAGCCACCAGGACAGGGCCTACGAGCAGTACTTC. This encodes CASSHQDRAYEQYF.

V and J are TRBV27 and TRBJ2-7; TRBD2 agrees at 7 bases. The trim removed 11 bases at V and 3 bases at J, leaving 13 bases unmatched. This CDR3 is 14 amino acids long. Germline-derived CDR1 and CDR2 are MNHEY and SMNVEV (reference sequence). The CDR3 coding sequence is TGTGCCCCAAGGGGCCTAGCGGTCTTCTACGAGCAGTACTTC. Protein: CAPRGLAVFYEQYF.

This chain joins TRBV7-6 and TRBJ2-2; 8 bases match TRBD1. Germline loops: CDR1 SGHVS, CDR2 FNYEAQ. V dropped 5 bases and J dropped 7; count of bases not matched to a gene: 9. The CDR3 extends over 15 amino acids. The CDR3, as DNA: TGTGCCAGCAGCATCACCCGGACAGGGAGCGGGGAGCTGTTTTTT. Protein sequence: CASSITRTGSGELFF.

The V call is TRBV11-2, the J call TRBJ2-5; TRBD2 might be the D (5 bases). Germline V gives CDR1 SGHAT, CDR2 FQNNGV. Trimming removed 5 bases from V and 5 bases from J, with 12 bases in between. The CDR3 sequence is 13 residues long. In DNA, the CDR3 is TGTGCCAGCAGCGGCGGGCTGGGGGAGACCCAGTACTTC. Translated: CASSGGLGETQYF.

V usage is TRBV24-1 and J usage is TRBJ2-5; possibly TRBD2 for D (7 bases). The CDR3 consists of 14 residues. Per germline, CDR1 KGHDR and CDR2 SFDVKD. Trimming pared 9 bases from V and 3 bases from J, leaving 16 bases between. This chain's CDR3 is CATAEGGAEETQYF. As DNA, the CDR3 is TGTGCCACCGCCGAAGGGGGGGCTGAAGAGACCCAGTACTTC.

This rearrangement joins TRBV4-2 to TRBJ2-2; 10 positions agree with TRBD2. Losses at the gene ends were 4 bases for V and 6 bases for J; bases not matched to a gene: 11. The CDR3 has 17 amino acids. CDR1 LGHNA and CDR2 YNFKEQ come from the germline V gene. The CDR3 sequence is CASSREASGSLSGELFF. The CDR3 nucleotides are TGTGCCAGCAGCCGGGAGGCTAGCGGGAGTTTATCCGGGGAGCTGTTTTTT.

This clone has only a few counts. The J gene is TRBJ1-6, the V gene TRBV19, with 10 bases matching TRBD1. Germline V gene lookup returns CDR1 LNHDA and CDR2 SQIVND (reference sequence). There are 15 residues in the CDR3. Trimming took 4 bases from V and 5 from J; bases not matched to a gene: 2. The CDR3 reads CASSTGTGDNSPLHF. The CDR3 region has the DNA TGTGCCAGTAGTACGGGGACAGGGGATAATTCACCCCTCCACTTT.

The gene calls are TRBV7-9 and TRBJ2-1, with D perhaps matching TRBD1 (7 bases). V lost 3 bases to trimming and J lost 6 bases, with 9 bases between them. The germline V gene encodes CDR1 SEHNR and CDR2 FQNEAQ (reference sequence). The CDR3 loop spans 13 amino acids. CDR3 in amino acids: CASSFQGGNEQFF. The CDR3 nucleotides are TGTGCCAGCAGCTTCCAGGGGGGCAATGAGCAGTTCTTC.